The 17 T cell receptor beta chains given below trace back to one sample, sequenced in a study of cytomegalovirus exposure and HLA in healthy donors. PCR primers comprised 60 Vbeta and 13 Jbeta primers. Only in-frame clones appear in the TCRdb table, and some are missing; sequencing was by immunoSEQ multiplex PCR. Of fewer than 200,000 clones listed, around 85% were seen once; the top ten hold approximately 2.4%. Sequencing input: PBMCs. These receptors originate from a male donor in good health and CMV-seronegative.

The rearrangement links TRBV6-1 to TRBJ1-2; D is uncertain. This CDR3 comprises 13 residues. Looked up from germline, CDR1 is MNHNS and CDR2 is SASEGT. Trimming removed 7 bases at V and 5 bases at J, with 14 bases between. The CDR3: CASTPGLGYGYTF. The CDR3, as DNA: TGTGCCAGCACCCCCGGACTGGGGTATGGCTACACCTTC.

The chain links TRBV4-2 to TRBJ1-2; a weak D match, TRBD1 (6 bases). Germline lookup yields CDR1 LGHNA and CDR2 YNFKEQ. The CDR3 is 15 residues long. With 3 bases removed from V and 4 bases from J, the gap between germline ends came to 15 bases. The CDR3 protein is CASSQGDTAFYGYTF. CDR3 coding DNA: TGTGCCAGCAGCCAGGGGGACACCGCCTTCTATGGCTACACCTTC.

V gene TRBV5-4 combines with J gene TRBJ2-1; TRBD1 matches at 8 bases. Per germline, CDR1 SGHNT and CDR2 YYREEE (reference sequence). The CDR3 length is 16 residues. V lost 0 bases, J lost 0 bases, and 2 bases stayed unmatched. The CDR3 loop is CASSLATGGSYNEQFF. The CDR3 DNA follows: TGTGCCAGCAGCTTGGCAACAGGGGGCTCCTACAATGAGCAGTTCTTC.

The rearrangement links TRBV12-5 to TRBJ1-5, with 7 nucleotides matching TRBD1. Germline CDR1 is LGHNT and CDR2 is FRNRAP. V lost 2 bases to trimming and J lost 4 bases; unmatched junction nucleotides: 5. The CDR3 sequence is 15 residues long. The CDR3 coding sequence is TGTGCTAGTGGTTTGCCTGGGACAGAGAATCAGCCCCAGCATTTT. Translating gives CASGLPGTENQPQHF.

The chain joins TRBV5-8 to TRBJ2-3; the D is unclear. Germline V gene lookup returns CDR1 SGHTS and CDR2 YDEGEE. This CDR3 region has 14 residues. Trimming removed 0 bases from V and 4 bases from J, with 9 bases in between. In nucleotides, the CDR3 is TGTGCCAGCAGCTTGGTCCCTAGTTCAGATACGCAGTATTTT. This gives the protein CASSLVPSSDTQYF.

This clone showed up just a few times. V is TRBV5-5 and J is TRBJ1-3, with a tentative D call TRBD1 (5 bases). CDR3 length: 15 residues. Between the trimmed V and J ends, which lost 3 bases and 0 bases, there was a span of 10 bases. Looked up from germline, CDR1 is SGHKS and CDR2 is YYEKEE (reference sequence). The CDR3 sequence is CASSSDISSGNTIYF. The DNA for the CDR3 is TGTGCCAGCAGCTCGGACATCAGCTCTGGAAACACCATATATTTT. Combining the CDR3 with reference TRBV5-5 and TRBJ1-3 gives the whole variable domain DAGVTQSPTHLIKTRGQQVTLRCSPISGHKSVSWYQQVLGQGPQFIFQYYEKEERGRGNFPDRFSARQFPNYSSELNVNALLLGDSALYLCASSSDISSGNTIYFGEGSWLTVV.

This chain links TRBV11-2 with TRBJ2-7, with D maybe TRBD1 (5 bases). With 1 base removed from V and 0 bases from J, the gap between germline ends came to 10 bases. The CDR3 is 15 residues long. Germline loops: CDR1 SGHAT, CDR2 FQNNGV. Here the CDR3 DNA reads TGTGCCAGCAGCTTAGGATGGGGCGGCTCCTACGAGCAGTACTTC. It translates to CASSLGWGGSYEQYF.

The chain joins TRBV7-2 to TRBJ1-1, with a weak D call TRBD1 (5 bases). Per the germline V gene, CDR1 is SGHTA and CDR2 is FQGNSA. The V end was cut by 4 bases, the J end by 8 bases, with 14 bases between. The CDR3 spans 13 residues. CDR3 nucleotide sequence: TGTGCCAGCAGCTCCCCAGGGAAGGACGAAGCTTTCTTT. Translating it yields CASSSPGKDEAFF.

This clone was found a few times. The gene calls are TRBV6-5 and TRBJ1-1; TRBD1 aligns across 9 bases. The J segment lost 4 bases and the V segment lost 6 bases, leaving 3 bases of the junction unmatched. Germline V CDR1 and CDR2: MNHEY, SVGAGI. The CDR3 is 13 amino acids. The CDR3 nucleotides are TGTGCCAGCAGATTGACAGGGGGCACTGAAGCTTTCTTT. It specifies CASRLTGGTEAFF.

As for this clone: Its ends do not fully match the called genes, so a read error is possible. The rearrangement uses TRBV5-6 and TRBJ1-2; 7 bases are a match to TRBD1. CDR3 length: 14 amino acids. Germline assignment: CDR1 SGHDT and CDR2 YYEEEE. CDR3 sequence: CVSSFNRGDYGYTF. CDR3 bases: TGTGTCAGCAGCTTTAACAGGGGTGACTATGGCTACACCTTC. The entire variable domain, with the rest obtained from reference TRBV5-6 and TRBJ1-2, is as follows: DAGVTQSPTHLIKTRGQQVTLRCSPKSGHDTVSWYQQALGQGPQFIFQYYEEEERQRGNFPDRFSGHQFPNYSSELNVNALLLGDSALYLCVSSFNRGDYGYTFGSGTRLTVV.

The genes are TRBV15 and TRBJ1-1; D perhaps matches TRBD1 (5 bases). Per the germline V gene, CDR1 is LNHNV and CDR2 is YYDKDF (reference sequence). This CDR3 contains 12 residues. V was cut by 0 bases and J by 8 bases, with 7 bases left in between. CDR3 residues: CATSRDSGEAFF. DNA for the CDR3: TGTGCCACCAGCAGAGATTCAGGGGAAGCTTTCTTT.

This CDR3 is CASSGTGGRETQYF. The DNA for the CDR3 is TGTGCCAGCTCAGGGACAGGGGGCCGGGAGACCCAGTACTTC. The chain combines TRBV18 with TRBJ2-5; 12 nucleotides agree with TRBD1. V lost 5 bases and J lost 5; bases outside the gene matches: 3. The CDR3 has 14 amino acids. Per the germline V gene, CDR1 is KGHSH and CDR2 is LQKENI. Variable domain in full (rest from reference TRBV18 and TRBJ2-5): NAGVMQNPRHLVRRRGQEARLRCSPMKGHSHVYWYRQLPEEGLKFMVYLQKENIIDESGMPKERFSAEFPKEGPSILRIQQVVRGDSAAYFCASSGTGGRETQYFGPGTRLLVL.

V is TRBV13 and J is TRBJ2-5; D is unresolved. Germline V gene data show CDR1 as PRHDT and CDR2 as FYEKMQ (reference sequence). CDR3 length equals 12 residues. The V end lost 5 bases, the J end lost 4 bases, and 8 bases lay between the germline ends. Written as DNA, the CDR3 is TGTGCCAGCAGCCGAGAACGAGAGACCCAGTACTTC. Its translation: CASSRERETQYF.

The table lists this clone with a count of one. The V call is TRBV6-1, the J call TRBJ1-2; D is undetermined. Trimming pared 1 base from V and 7 bases from J, leaving 10 bases between. The CDR3 contains 13 residues. Germline CDR1 and CDR2: MNHNS and SASEGT. CDR3 loop: CASSEVQRGGYTF. For the CDR3, the DNA is TGTGCCAGCAGTGAAGTGCAGCGGGGTGGCTACACCTTC.

The chain links TRBV11-2 to TRBJ2-5; TRBD1 agrees at 9 bases. The DNA end is more similar to TRBJ2-7, so the J call may be wrong. From germline, CDR1 is SGHAT and CDR2 FQNNGV. This CDR3 is 14 amino acids long. The CDR3 region is CASSQGQGYLEQYF. CDR3 nucleotides: TGTGCCAGCAGCCAAGGACAGGGGTACCTCGAGCAGTACTTC.

The chain links TRBV6-5 to TRBJ1-4, with D tentatively TRBD1 (5 bases). This CDR3 is 13 amino acids long. The V end was cut by 0 bases, the J end by 10 bases, with 9 bases between. Germline values: CDR1 MNHEY, CDR2 SVGAGI. The CDR3 DNA reads as TGTGCCAGCAGTTACTCCGGGGGGTTAAAACTGTTTTTT. Amino acids: CASSYSGGLKLFF.

V and J are TRBV4-1 and TRBJ2-7; weak D call: TRBD1 (6 bases). Per the germline V gene, CDR1 is MGHRA and CDR2 is YSYEKL. The CDR3 spans 15 residues. V was trimmed by 2 bases and J by 2 bases, leaving 13 bases between them. The CDR3, as DNA: TGCGCCAGCAGCCAATATTCGGACAGTACCTACGAGCAGTACTTC. Its translation is CASSQYSDSTYEQYF.